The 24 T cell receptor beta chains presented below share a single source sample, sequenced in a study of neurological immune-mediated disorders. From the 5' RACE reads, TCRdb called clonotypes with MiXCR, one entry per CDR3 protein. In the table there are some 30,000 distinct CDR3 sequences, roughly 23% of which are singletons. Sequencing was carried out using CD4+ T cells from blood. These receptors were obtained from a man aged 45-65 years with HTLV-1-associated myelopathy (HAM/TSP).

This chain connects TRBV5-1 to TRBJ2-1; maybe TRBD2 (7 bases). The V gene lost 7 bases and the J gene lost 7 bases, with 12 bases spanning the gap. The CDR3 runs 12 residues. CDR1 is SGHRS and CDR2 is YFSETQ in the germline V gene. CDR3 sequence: CASDEGGNEQFF. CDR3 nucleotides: TGCGCCAGCGACGAGGGGGGGAATGAGCAGTTCTTC.

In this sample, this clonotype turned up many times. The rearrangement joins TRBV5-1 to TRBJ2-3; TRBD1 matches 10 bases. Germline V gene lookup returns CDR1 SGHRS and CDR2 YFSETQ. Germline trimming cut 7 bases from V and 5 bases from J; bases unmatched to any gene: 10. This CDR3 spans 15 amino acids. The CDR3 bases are TGCGCCAGCGGATTTGGACAGGGGGTGGGAGATACGCAGTATTTT. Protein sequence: CASGFGQGVGDTQYF.

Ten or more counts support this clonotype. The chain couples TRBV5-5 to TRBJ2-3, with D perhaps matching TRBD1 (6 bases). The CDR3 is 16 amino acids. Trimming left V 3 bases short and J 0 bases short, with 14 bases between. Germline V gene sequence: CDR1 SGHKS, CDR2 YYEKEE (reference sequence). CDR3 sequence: CASSSVRTASTDTQYF. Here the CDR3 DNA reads TGTGCCAGCAGCTCGGTTCGGACAGCTAGCACAGATACGCAGTATTTT.

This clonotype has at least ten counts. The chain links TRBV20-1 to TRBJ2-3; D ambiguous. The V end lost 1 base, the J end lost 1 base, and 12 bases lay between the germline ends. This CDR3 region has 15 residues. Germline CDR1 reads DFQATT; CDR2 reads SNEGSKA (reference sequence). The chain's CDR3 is CSARGHTFRTDTQYF. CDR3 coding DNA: TGCAGTGCTAGAGGGCACACATTTCGCACAGATACGCAGTATTTT.

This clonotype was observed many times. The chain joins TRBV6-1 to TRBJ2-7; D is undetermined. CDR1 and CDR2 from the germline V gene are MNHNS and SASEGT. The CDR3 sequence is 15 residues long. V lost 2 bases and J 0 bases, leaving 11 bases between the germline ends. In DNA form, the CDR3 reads TGTGCCAGCAGTGAACCGGGTTACCTCTCCTACGAGCAGTACTTC. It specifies CASSEPGYLSYEQYF.

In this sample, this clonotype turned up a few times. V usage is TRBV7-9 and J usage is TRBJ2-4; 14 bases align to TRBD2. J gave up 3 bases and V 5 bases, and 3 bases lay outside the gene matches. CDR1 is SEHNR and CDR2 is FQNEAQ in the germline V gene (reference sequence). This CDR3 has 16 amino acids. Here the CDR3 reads CASSPGLAGDKNIQYF. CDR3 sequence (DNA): TGTGCCAGCAGCCCGGGACTAGCGGGGGACAAAAACATTCAGTACTTC.

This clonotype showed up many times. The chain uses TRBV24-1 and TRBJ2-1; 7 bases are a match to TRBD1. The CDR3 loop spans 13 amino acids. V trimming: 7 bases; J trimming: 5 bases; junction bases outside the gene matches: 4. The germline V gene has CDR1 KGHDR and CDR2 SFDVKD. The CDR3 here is CATRGTANNEQFF. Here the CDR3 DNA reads TGTGCCACCAGAGGGACAGCTAACAATGAGCAGTTCTTC.

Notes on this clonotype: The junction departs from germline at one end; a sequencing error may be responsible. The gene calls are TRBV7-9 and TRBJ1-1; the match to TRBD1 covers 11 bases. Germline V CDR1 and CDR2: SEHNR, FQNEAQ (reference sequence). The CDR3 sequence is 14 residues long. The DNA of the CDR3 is TGTGCCAGCGGGACAGGGGGGGGTGGAACTGAAGCTTTATTT. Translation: CASGTGGGGTEALF.

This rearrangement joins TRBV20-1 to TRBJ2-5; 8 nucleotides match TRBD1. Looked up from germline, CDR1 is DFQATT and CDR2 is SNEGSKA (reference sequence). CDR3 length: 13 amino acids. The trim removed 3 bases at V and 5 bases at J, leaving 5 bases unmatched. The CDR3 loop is CSASRGQRETQYF. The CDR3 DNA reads TGCAGTGCTAGCAGGGGGCAGCGGGAGACCCAGTACTTC.

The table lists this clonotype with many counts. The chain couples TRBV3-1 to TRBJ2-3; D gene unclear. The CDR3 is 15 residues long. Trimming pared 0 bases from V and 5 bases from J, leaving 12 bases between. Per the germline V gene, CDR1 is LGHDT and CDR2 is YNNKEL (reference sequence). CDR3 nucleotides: TGTGCCAGCAGCCAAGATGTAAGGGTCGGAGATACGCAGTATTTT. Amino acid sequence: CASSQDVRVGDTQYF.

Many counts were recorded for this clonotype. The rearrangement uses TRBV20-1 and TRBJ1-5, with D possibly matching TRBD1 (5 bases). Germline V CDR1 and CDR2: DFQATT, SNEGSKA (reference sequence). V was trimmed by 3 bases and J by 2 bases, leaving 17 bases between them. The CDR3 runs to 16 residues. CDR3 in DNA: TGCAGTGCTAGGCCAGGGATATTTGGTGGCAATCAGCCCCAGCATTTT. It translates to CSARPGIFGGNQPQHF.

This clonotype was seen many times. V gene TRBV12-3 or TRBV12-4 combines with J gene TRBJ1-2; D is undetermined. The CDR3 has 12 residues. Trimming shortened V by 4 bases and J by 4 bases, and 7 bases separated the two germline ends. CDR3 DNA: TGTGCCAGCAGTTCGGACTTCTATGGCTACACCTTC. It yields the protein CASSSDFYGYTF.

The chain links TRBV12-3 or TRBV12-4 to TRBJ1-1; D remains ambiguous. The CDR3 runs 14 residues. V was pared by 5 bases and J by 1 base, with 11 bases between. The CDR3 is CASSADHTNTEAFF. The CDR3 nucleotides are TGTGCCAGCAGTGCCGACCATACGAACACTGAAGCTTTCTTT.

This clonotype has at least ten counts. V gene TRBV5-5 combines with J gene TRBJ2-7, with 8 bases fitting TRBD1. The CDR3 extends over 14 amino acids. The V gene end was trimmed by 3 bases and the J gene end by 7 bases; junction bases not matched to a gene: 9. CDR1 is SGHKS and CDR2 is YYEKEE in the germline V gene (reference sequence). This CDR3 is CASSSYGQGREQYF. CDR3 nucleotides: TGTGCCAGCAGCTCCTACGGACAGGGAAGGGAGCAGTACTTC.

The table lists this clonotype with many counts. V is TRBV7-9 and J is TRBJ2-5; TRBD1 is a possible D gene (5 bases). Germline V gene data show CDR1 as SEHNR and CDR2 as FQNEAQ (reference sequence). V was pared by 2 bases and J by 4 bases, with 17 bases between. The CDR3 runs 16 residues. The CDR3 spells CASSLINWGNRETQYF. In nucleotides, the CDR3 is TGTGCCAGCAGCTTAATTAATTGGGGCAACCGAGAGACCCAGTACTTC.

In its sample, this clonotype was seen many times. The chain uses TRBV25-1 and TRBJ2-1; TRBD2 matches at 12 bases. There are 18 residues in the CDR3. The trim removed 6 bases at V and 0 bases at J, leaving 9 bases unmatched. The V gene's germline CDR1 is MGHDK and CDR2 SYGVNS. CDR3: CASSGTSGPRSSYNEQFF. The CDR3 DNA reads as TGTGCCAGCAGCGGGACTAGCGGGCCCCGCAGCTCCTACAATGAGCAGTTCTTC.

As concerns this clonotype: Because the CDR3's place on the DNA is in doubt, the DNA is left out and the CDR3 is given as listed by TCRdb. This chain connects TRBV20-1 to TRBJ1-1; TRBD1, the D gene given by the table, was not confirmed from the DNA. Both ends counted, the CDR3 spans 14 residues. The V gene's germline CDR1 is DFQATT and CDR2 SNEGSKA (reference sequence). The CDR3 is CSARVGHGIRKALF.

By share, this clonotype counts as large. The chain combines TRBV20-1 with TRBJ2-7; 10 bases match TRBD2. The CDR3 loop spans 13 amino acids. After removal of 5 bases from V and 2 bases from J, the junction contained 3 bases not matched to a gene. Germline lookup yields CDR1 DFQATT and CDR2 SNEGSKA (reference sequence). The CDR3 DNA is TGCAGTGCTCTACTAGCGGGGACCTACGAGCAGTACTTC. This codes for CSALLAGTYEQYF.

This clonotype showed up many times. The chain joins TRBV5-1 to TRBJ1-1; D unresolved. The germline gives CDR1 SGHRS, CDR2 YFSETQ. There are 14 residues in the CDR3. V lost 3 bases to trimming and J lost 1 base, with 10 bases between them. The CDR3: CASSSSRGNTEAFF. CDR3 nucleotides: TGCGCCAGCAGCTCCAGCCGGGGGAACACTGAAGCTTTCTTT. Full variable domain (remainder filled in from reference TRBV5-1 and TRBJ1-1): KAGVTQTPRYLIKTRGQQVTLSCSPISGHRSVSWYQQTPGQGLQFLFEYFSETQRNKGNFPGRFSGRQFSNSRSEMNVSTLELGDSALYLCASSSSRGNTEAFFGQGTRLTVV.

The DNA of the CDR3 is TGCAGCGTTGAGATCCAGCGGACGAGCTACACCTTC. Amino acid sequence: CSVEIQRTSYTF. V is TRBV29-1 and J is TRBJ1-2; D gene unclear. The germline gives CDR1 SQVTM, CDR2 ANQGSEA. The CDR3 spans 12 residues. V lost 3 bases and J 9 bases, leaving 14 bases between the germline ends.

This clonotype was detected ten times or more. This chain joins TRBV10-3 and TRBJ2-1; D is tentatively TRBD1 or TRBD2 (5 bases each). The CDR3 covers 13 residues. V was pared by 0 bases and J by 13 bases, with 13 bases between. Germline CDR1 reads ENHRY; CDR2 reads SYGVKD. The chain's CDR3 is CAISESRDGRQFF. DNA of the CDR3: TGTGCCATCAGTGAGTCGAGGGACGGTCGTCAGTTCTTC.

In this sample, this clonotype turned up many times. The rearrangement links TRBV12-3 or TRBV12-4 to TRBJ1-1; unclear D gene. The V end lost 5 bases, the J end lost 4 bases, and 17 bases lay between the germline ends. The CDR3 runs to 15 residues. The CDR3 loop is CASSPVIGKGTEAFF. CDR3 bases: TGTGCCAGCAGTCCCGTAATAGGGAAGGGCACTGAAGCTTTCTTT.

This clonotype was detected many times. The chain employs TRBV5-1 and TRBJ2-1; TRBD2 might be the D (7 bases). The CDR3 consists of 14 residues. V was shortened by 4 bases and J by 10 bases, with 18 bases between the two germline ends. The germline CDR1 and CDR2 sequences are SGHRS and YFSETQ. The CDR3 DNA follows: TGCGCCAGCAGCGGGGGGGCGCGCCCGCGGGAGCAGTTCTTC. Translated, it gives CASSGGARPREQFF. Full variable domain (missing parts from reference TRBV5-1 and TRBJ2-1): KAGVTQTPRYLIKTRGQQVTLSCSPISGHRSVSWYQQTPGQGLQFLFEYFSETQRNKGNFPGRFSGRQFSNSRSEMNVSTLELGDSALYLCASSGGARPREQFFGPGTRLTVL.

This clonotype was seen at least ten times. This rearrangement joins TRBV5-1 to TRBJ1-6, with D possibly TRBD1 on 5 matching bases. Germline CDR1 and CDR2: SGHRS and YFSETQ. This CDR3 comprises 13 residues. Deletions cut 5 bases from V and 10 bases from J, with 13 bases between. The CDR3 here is CASRQGLNSPLHF. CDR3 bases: TGCGCCAGCAGGCAGGGACTGAACTCACCCCTCCACTTT.